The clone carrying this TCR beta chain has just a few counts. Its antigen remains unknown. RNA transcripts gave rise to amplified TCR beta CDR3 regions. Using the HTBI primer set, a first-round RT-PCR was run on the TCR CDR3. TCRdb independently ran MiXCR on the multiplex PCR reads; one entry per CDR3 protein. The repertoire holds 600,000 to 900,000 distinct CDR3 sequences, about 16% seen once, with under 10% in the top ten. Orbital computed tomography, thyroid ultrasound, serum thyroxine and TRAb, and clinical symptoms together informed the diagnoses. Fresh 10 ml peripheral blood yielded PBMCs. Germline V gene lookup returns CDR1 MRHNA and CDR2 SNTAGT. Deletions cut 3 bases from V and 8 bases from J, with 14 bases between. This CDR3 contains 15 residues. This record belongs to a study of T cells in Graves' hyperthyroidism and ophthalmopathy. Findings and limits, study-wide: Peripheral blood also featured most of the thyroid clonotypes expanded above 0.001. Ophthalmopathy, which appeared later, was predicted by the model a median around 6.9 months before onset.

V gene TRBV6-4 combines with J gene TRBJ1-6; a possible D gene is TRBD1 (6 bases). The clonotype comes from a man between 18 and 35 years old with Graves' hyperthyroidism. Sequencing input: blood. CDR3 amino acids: CASSEEGHRYSPLHF. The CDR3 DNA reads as TGTGCCAGCAGTGAGGAGGGACACCGGTATTCACCCCTCCACTTT.